In this sample, the clone carrying this T cell receptor beta chain turned up a few times. This entry belongs to a study of blood T cell repertoires in COVID-19. Authors' data handling: Amplification of reference gene primers provided the estimated nucleated cell counts. TCRdb keeps only in-frame clones here, not all; method: immunoSEQ multiplex PCR. Clonal size and the V and J genes are those of that table, whereas D and trimming came from the DNA. The data hold around 99,000 clones, with 84% observed a single time. The TCR originated in a woman aged 80 or over with active or convalescent COVID-19. Sequenced material: peripheral blood.

In DNA, the CDR3 is TGTGCCAGTAGAACCGGGGCCCAATTCGGAGGGACCGGGGAGCTGTTTTTT. Translated: CASRTGAQFGGTGELFF. V and J are TRBV19 and TRBJ2-2; D is possibly TRBD2 (6 bases). The CDR3 consists of 17 residues. V lost 6 bases to trimming and J lost 5 bases, with 22 bases between them. CDR1 is LNHDA, CDR2 SQIVND, per germline (reference sequence).